The source of this T cell receptor beta chain is a study of T cell responses to AZD1222 COVID-19 vaccine. Findings of the study overall: Repertoire sampling occurred only after the peak T cell response. Unmutated variant regions are reportedly targeted by nearly half of spike-specific TCRs.

Assay used: immunoSEQ multiplex PCR; TCRdb lists only in-frame clones, some missing. This sample has about 180,000 clones; 85% to 95% occur once, and the top ten carry around 1.6%. Pooling was applied to second doses at about 4 or about 12 weeks. With 1 base removed from V and 4 bases from J, the gap between germline ends came to 9 bases. In germline, CDR1 is SGDLS, CDR2 YYNGEE. This CDR3 spans 14 amino acids. About this clone: The antigen is unknown.

Sequenced material: peripheral blood, taken 28 days after the second AZD1222 dose. This clonotype was obtained from an adult who received the AZD1222 COVID-19 vaccine. The chain links TRBV9 to TRBJ1-5; a possible D gene is TRBD1 (5 bases). In DNA, the CDR3 is TGTGCCAGCAGCGTAAGCTCAGGGAATCAGCCCCAGCATTTT. This sequence encodes CASSVSSGNQPQHF.